Listed here are 18 T cell receptor beta chains from one sample, sequenced in a study of T cells after yellow fever vaccination. TCRdb re-derived calls from the 5' RACE reads in MiXCR, one entry per CDR3 protein. The table lists hundreds of thousands of distinct CDR3 sequences, around 12% of them singletons, with 14% to 15% in the top ten. The source material was PBMCs, sampled on the day of the yellow fever booster vaccination. The receptors shown here come from a young man who received the YFV17D yellow fever vaccine.

This clonotype has just a few counts. This chain uses TRBV6-2 or TRBV6-3 with TRBJ2-1; 8 bases are a match to TRBD2. Germline assignment: CDR1 MNHEY and CDR2 SVGEGT. This CDR3 spans 13 amino acids. Trimming took 4 bases from V and 7 from J; bases not matched to a gene: 3. The CDR3 DNA reads TGTGCCAGCAGTTGGGCGGGAGGAAATGAGCAGTTCTTC. Protein: CASSWAGGNEQFF.

The genes are TRBV5-1 and TRBJ2-1; D remains unclear. CDR1 SGHRS and CDR2 YFSETQ come from the germline V gene. The CDR3 extends over 11 amino acids. V lost 2 bases to trimming and J lost 10 bases, with 7 bases between them. The chain's CDR3 is CASSLKQEQFF. The CDR3 DNA is TGCGCCAGCAGCTTAAAACAAGAGCAGTTCTTC.

V usage is TRBV20-1 and J usage is TRBJ2-5; D uncertain. The V gene's germline CDR1 is DFQATT and CDR2 SNEGSKA (reference sequence). This CDR3 is built from 11 residues. Trimming stripped 5 bases from V and 5 bases from J, with 9 bases between. The CDR3 loop is CSAHTGETQYF. CDR3 in DNA: TGCAGTGCTCACACTGGGGAGACCCAGTACTTC.

This clonotype showed up just a few times. V usage is TRBV14 and J usage is TRBJ1-2, with D possibly TRBD1 on 6 matching bases. Germline V gives CDR1 SGHDN, CDR2 FVKESK. The CDR3 has 15 residues. The V gene lost 5 bases and the J gene lost 6 bases, with 19 bases spanning the gap. The CDR3 DNA reads as TGTGCCAGCAGCTACCAGGGGACTGCTTCGCATGGCTACACCTTC. The encoded protein is CASSYQGTASHGYTF. The full variable domain, rest sourced from reference TRBV14 and TRBJ1-2, is EAGVTQFPSHSVIEKGQTVTLRCDPISGHDNLYWYRRVMGKEIKFLLHFVKESKQDESGMPNNRFLAERTGGTYSTLKVQPAELEDSGVYFCASSYQGTASHGYTFGSGTRLTVV.

The CDR3 loop is CASSRETDNEKLFF. The CDR3 DNA reads TGTGCCAGCTCACGAGAGACAGATAATGAAAAACTGTTTTTT. The chain has TRBV18 and TRBJ1-4, with a weak D call TRBD1 (5 bases). The V gene lost 4 bases and the J gene lost 4 bases, with 10 bases spanning the gap. Germline assignment: CDR1 KGHSH and CDR2 LQKENI. The CDR3 totals 14 residues.

The sample holds many counts of this clonotype. This chain joins TRBV5-8 and TRBJ2-1, with D tentatively TRBD1 (6 bases). There are 13 residues in the CDR3. Germline loops: CDR1 SGHTS, CDR2 YDEGEE. Trimming removed 4 bases at V and 3 bases at J, with 8 bases between. The CDR3 coding sequence is TGTGCCAGCAGCAACAGGGACTACAATGAGCAGTTCTTC. Translated, it gives CASSNRDYNEQFF.

V and J are TRBV27 and TRBJ2-2; TRBD1 agrees at 7 bases. The CDR3 sequence is 15 residues long. Looked up from germline, CDR1 is MNHEY and CDR2 is SMNVEV (reference sequence). J was trimmed by 5 bases and V by 4 bases; bases with no gene match: 7. The CDR3 bases are TGTGCCAGCAGTTCGAGACAGGGATGGACCGGGGAGCTGTTTTTT. Amino acids: CASSSRQGWTGELFF.

J is TRBJ2-1 and V is TRBV28; 8 nucleotides agree with TRBD2. CDR1 is MDHEN, CDR2 SYDVKM, per germline. V was clipped by 6 bases and J by 1 base; unmatched bases: 8. CDR3 length: 16 residues. The CDR3 coding sequence is TGTGCCAGCAGCCCCCGGGGCGGGAGGTCCTACAATGAGCAGTTCTTC. Its protein product is CASSPRGGRSYNEQFF.

This clonotype occurred a few times. The chain couples TRBV12-3 or TRBV12-4 to TRBJ2-1; tentatively, D is TRBD2 (5 bases). The CDR3 covers 13 residues. Deletions cut 7 bases from V and 3 bases from J, with 10 bases between. CDR3 nucleotide sequence: TGTGCCAGCAACCTAGCAGTCTACAATGAGCAGTTCTTC. Translation: CASNLAVYNEQFF.

This chain links TRBV7-3 with TRBJ2-1; the D gene is possibly TRBD1 (5 bases). The CDR3 has 15 amino acids. The V end was cut by 2 bases, the J end by 6 bases, with 14 bases between. Germline CDR1 SGHTA, CDR2 FQGTGA. CDR3 in amino acids: CASSLQGAVPNEQFF. In DNA form, the CDR3 reads TGTGCCAGCAGCTTACAAGGGGCAGTACCCAATGAGCAGTTCTTC.

This clonotype was found a few times. At one end, the junction sequence differs from germline, possibly due to a read error. The CDR3 bases are TGTGCCAGCAGCGCAACTAGCGGAACAGATATGCAGTATTTT. Translating it yields CASSATSGTDMQYF. J is TRBJ2-3 and V is TRBV11-2; 8 bases match TRBD2. This CDR3 is 14 amino acids long. Germline V gene lookup returns CDR1 SGHAT and CDR2 FQNNGV.

This clonotype was detected only a few times. V usage is TRBV25-1 and J usage is TRBJ2-5, with a possible D match to TRBD1 (6 bases). Germline V gene lookup returns CDR1 MGHDK and CDR2 SYGVNS. The CDR3 is made up of 11 amino acids. V lost 10 bases and J 9 bases, leaving 15 bases between the germline ends. CDR3 nucleotide sequence: TGTGCCACCACCCAGGGGATGGCCCAGTACTTC. Its translation: CATTQGMAQYF. Full variable domain (remainder filled in from reference TRBV25-1 and TRBJ2-5): EADIYQTPRYLVIGTGKKITLECSQTMGHDKMYWYQQDPGMELHLIHYSYGVNSTEKGDLSSESTVSRIRTEHFPLTLESARPSHTSQYLCATTQGMAQYFGPGTRLLVL.

This clonotype has just a few counts. In DNA form, the CDR3 reads TGTGCCAGCAGTTACTCGTTGACTAGGAAGGATGAGCAGTTCTTC. It yields the protein CASSYSLTRKDEQFF. The chain joins TRBV6-5 to TRBJ2-1, with a possible D match to TRBD2 (6 bases). The CDR3 consists of 15 residues. V dropped 0 bases and J dropped 8 bases, with 14 bases sitting between them. Per the germline V gene, CDR1 is MNHEY and CDR2 is SVGAGI.

The rearrangement joins TRBV19 to TRBJ2-3, with D unresolved. V was clipped by 2 bases and J by 2 bases, with 11 bases between them. The germline CDR1 and CDR2 sequences are LNHDA and SQIVND (reference sequence). CDR3 length equals 15 residues. The CDR3 here is CASSIQADNTDTQYF. The CDR3 coding sequence is TGTGCCAGTAGTATACAGGCTGACAACACAGATACGCAGTATTTT.

The chain recombines TRBV15 with TRBJ2-3; D is possibly TRBD2 (6 bases). The CDR3 is 15 amino acids. With 2 bases removed from V and 0 bases from J, the gap between germline ends came to 9 bases. The germline V gene has CDR1 LNHNV and CDR2 YYDKDF (reference sequence). The DNA of the CDR3 is TGTGCCACCAGCAGAAAGCGGGCTAGCACAGATACGCAGTATTTT. Amino acid sequence: CATSRKRASTDTQYF.

This clonotype was observed many times. The CDR3 region is CATSRDEYQPQHF. The CDR3 bases are TGTGCCACCAGCAGAGATGAGTACCAGCCCCAGCATTTT. This rearrangement joins TRBV15 to TRBJ1-5; D unresolved. The CDR3 loop spans 13 amino acids. Germline CDR1 LNHNV, CDR2 YYDKDF (reference sequence). Trimming stripped 0 bases from V and 7 bases from J, with 7 bases between. Drawing the rest from reference TRBV15 and TRBJ1-5, the complete variable domain is DAMVIQNPRYQVTQFGKPVTLSCSQTLNHNVMYWYQQKSSQAPKLLFHYYDKDFNNEADTPDNFQSRRPNTSFCFLDIRSPGLGDTAMYLCATSRDEYQPQHFGDGTRLSIL.

This clonotype has just a few counts. The gene calls are TRBV12-3 or TRBV12-4 and TRBJ2-7, with D perhaps TRBD1 (5 bases). Trimming removed 2 bases at V and 6 bases at J, with 14 bases between. The CDR3 length is 14 residues. The CDR3 bases are TGTGCCAGCAGTTTAAAGGGGTATCCTGGCGAGCAGTACTTC. Amino acids: CASSLKGYPGEQYF.

This clonotype has just a few counts. In DNA, the CDR3 is TGTGCCAGCAAATTGAGGCGGGAAGGGGATACGCAGTATTTT. As protein: CASKLRREGDTQYF. J is TRBJ2-3 and V is TRBV7-8; the D gene is possibly TRBD2 (6 bases). The germline gives CDR1 SGHVS, CDR2 FQNEAQ. Trimming cost V 7 bases and J 6 bases, with 17 bases left between them. The CDR3 runs 14 residues. Variable domain in full (rest from reference TRBV7-8 and TRBJ2-3): GAGVSQSPRYKVAKRGQDVALRCDPISGHVSLFWYQQALGQGPEFLTYFQNEAQLDKSGLPSDRFFAERPEGSVSTLKIQRTQQEDSAVYLCASKLRREGDTQYFGPGTRLTVL.